The T cell receptor beta chain under discussion was sequenced for a study of cytomegalovirus exposure and HLA in healthy donors. CDR1 and CDR2 from the germline V gene are SSHAT and FNYEAQ (reference sequence). This CDR3 has 19 amino acids. Regarding the study as a whole: Under in vitro conditions, a few CMV-associated chains were confirmed as specific for CMV antigens.

Worth noting for this clone: Its specificity is not known. One end of the junction does not line up with germline, which may come from a read error.

Primers: 60 Vbeta forward and 13 Jbeta reverse. This table comes from immunoSEQ multiplex PCR, and its TCRdb copy is limited to in-frame clones, with some not included. The table shows 170,000 or so clones, with about four fifths occurring only once. The sequenced sample was PBMCs. The chain has TRBV7-7 and TRBJ2-1, with D possibly TRBD2 on 6 matching bases. The sequence was obtained from a boy aged 2 to 9 in good health and CMV-seronegative. CDR3 bases: TGTGCTAGCAGCCCCGGCCTTGAAGGGCTGACTAGTTTGAAAAATGAGCAGTTCTTC. Translated, it gives CASSPGLEGLTSLKNEQFF.